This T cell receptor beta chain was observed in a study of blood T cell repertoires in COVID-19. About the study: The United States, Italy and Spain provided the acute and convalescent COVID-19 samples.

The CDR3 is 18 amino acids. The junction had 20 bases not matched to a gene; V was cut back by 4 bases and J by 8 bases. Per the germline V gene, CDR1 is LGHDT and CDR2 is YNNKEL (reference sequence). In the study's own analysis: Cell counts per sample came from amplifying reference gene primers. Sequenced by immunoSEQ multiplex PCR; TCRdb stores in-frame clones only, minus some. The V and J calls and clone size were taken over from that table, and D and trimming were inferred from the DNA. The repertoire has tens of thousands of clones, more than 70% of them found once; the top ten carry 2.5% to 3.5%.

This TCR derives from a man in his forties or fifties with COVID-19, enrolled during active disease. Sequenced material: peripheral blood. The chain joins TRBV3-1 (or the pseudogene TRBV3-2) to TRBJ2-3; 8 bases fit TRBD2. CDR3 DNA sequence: TGTGCCAGCAGCCGCACGCGGGGGGCCCTAGCCGTTTCGGTTACGCAGTATTTT. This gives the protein CASSRTRGALAVSVTQYF.